Below, 20 T cell receptor beta chains from the same sample are listed, as sequenced in a study of shared clonotypes between healthy human individuals. The repertoire was sequenced with immunoSEQ multiplex PCR; TCRdb's copy has only in-frame clones and lacks some. The sample includes approximately 1.9 million clones, 80% to 95% of them seen just once. CD45RO-negative, CCR7-selected cells formed the naive CD8 fraction, which excluded terminally differentiated effector memory CD45RA+ cells. The sequenced sample consisted of naive CD8+ T cells from PBMCs. The receptor source for this set is a man aged 18 to 35 in good health. Some clones in this sample may be carry-over from other donors' samples.

V usage is TRBV7-6 and J usage is TRBJ2-2; 9 bases are shared with TRBD2. The CDR3 has 16 residues. V lost 1 base, J lost 4 bases, and 4 bases stayed unmatched. Germline CDR1 reads SGHVS; CDR2 reads FNYEAQ. In DNA form, the CDR3 reads TGTGCCAGCAGCTTAGGGCGGGAGGGCCTCACCGGGGAGCTGTTTTTT. It is translated as CASSLGREGLTGELFF.

This chain links TRBV30 with TRBJ2-3; D may be TRBD1 (5 bases). Germline CDR1 reads GTSNPN; CDR2 reads SVGIG (reference sequence). Trimming shortened V by 1 base and J by 0 bases, and 8 bases separated the two germline ends. The CDR3 is 14 residues long. The CDR3 sequence is CAWSGQTSTDTQYF. The CDR3 bases are TGTGCCTGGAGTGGACAGACTAGCACAGATACGCAGTATTTT.

As concerns this clone: Possible read error: a much larger clone is one base away. The same CDR3 also results from other DNA sequences found in this sample. The J gene is TRBJ2-2, the V gene TRBV7-2, with D hard to call. Between the trimmed V and J ends, which lost 5 bases and 2 bases, there was a span of 3 bases. This CDR3 region has 12 residues. The germline gives CDR1 SGHTA, CDR2 FQGNSA. CDR3 DNA: TGTGCCAGCAGCCTAAACACCGGGGAGCTGTTTTTT. Its protein product is CASSLNTGELFF.

There are a few counts of this clone. This rearrangement joins TRBV28 to TRBJ2-1, with unresolved D. Germline values: CDR1 MDHEN, CDR2 SYDVKM. The V and J ends lost 10 bases and 7 bases respectively, with 8 bases between them. The CDR3 totals 10 residues. The CDR3 sequence: CATVGNEQFF. CDR3 DNA sequence: TGTGCCACTGTAGGGAATGAGCAGTTCTTC.

The genes are TRBV13 and TRBJ2-1, with 8 bases aligning to TRBD1. The CDR3 has 16 amino acids. V shed 5 bases, J shed 6 bases, and the junction held 12 bases outside the gene matches. Germline V lookup: CDR1 PRHDT, CDR2 FYEKMQ (reference sequence). The CDR3 region is CASSARGQGVVNEQFF. In DNA form, the CDR3 reads TGTGCCAGCAGCGCCCGAGGACAGGGTGTTGTCAATGAGCAGTTCTTC.

This clone showed up just a few times. The chain joins TRBV25-1 to TRBJ1-1, with D unresolved. The CDR3 extends over 13 amino acids. Germline lookup yields CDR1 MGHDK and CDR2 SYGVNS. Trimming took 7 bases from V and 4 from J, leaving 13 bases between them. CDR3 amino acids: CASTQAVATEAFF. In DNA, the CDR3 is TGTGCCAGCACCCAGGCGGTAGCCACTGAAGCTTTCTTT.

This chain connects TRBV4-1 to TRBJ2-7; TRBD2 might be the D (6 bases). Germline V gene data show CDR1 as MGHRA and CDR2 as YSYEKL. Trimming took 4 bases from V and 3 from J, leaving 13 bases between them. This CDR3 is built from 14 residues. The CDR3: CASSPTRRGYEQYF. DNA for the CDR3: TGCGCCAGCAGCCCGACACGGAGGGGCTACGAGCAGTACTTC.

The V and J genes are TRBV4-3 and TRBJ2-3, with D possibly being TRBD1 or TRBD2 (6 bases each). The CDR3 loop spans 16 amino acids. V lost 4 bases and J lost 4, with 18 bases in between. The germline CDR1 and CDR2 sequences are LGHNA and YSLEER. CDR3 sequence (DNA): TGCGCCAGCAGCCGAACCCTAGCGTACAGGGCAGATACGCAGTATTTT. Translated: CASSRTLAYRADTQYF.

This chain uses TRBV11-3 with TRBJ1-1; D uncertain. Trimming cost V 5 bases and J 2 bases, with 9 bases left between them. This CDR3 comprises 13 residues. Germline loops: CDR1 SGHNT, CDR2 YENEEA. The CDR3 sequence is CASSDGINTEAFF. In DNA form, the CDR3 reads TGTGCCAGCAGCGATGGGATAAACACTGAAGCTTTCTTT.

The rearrangement joins TRBV20-1 to TRBJ1-2; TRBD1 might be the D (5 bases). Germline V gene data show CDR1 as DFQATT and CDR2 as SNEGSKA (reference sequence). The CDR3 totals 11 residues. Trimming removed 0 bases at V and 7 bases at J, with 6 bases between. The CDR3 loop is CSARDTGGYTF. The CDR3 bases are TGCAGTGCTAGAGATACAGGTGGCTACACCTTC.

The chain recombines TRBV7-7 with TRBJ2-1; the D is unclear. Germline V CDR1 and CDR2: SSHAT, FNYEAQ (reference sequence). V lost 0 bases and J 0 bases, leaving 6 bases between the germline ends. The CDR3 contains 15 residues. The DNA of the CDR3 is TGTGCCAGCAGCTTAGCGGGAAACTCCTACAATGAGCAGTTCTTC. Protein sequence: CASSLAGNSYNEQFF.

The chain joins TRBV9 to TRBJ1-1; D gene unclear. V was clipped by 3 bases and J by 2 bases, with 11 bases between them. CDR3 length: 14 residues. Germline-derived CDR1 and CDR2 are SGDLS and YYNGEE. CDR3 coding DNA: TGTGCCAGCAGCGGACGGAACGACAACACTGAAGCTTTCTTT. This sequence encodes CASSGRNDNTEAFF.

CDR3 region: CASGGRSGELFF. The CDR3 bases are TGTGCCAGCGGGGGACGGAGCGGGGAGCTGTTTTTT. The J gene is TRBJ2-2, the V gene TRBV28, with D perhaps assigned TRBD1 or TRBD2 (5 bases each). The CDR3 is 12 residues long. The germline CDR1 and CDR2 sequences are MDHEN and SYDVKM. The V end lost 8 bases, the J end lost 7 bases, and 11 bases lay between the germline ends.

This chain joins TRBV18 and TRBJ2-7, with D possibly being TRBD1 (6 bases). Germline CDR1 reads KGHSH; CDR2 reads LQKENI. This CDR3 has 15 residues. Between the trimmed V and J ends, which lost 3 bases and 0 bases, there was a span of 12 bases. The CDR3 loop is CASSPTDRLSYEQYF. The CDR3 coding sequence is TGTGCCAGCTCACCGACTGACAGGCTCTCCTACGAGCAGTACTTC.

The chain has TRBV27 and TRBJ1-2; D gene uncertain. V was cut by 5 bases and J by 4 bases, with 11 bases left in between. Germline lookup yields CDR1 MNHEY and CDR2 SMNVEV (reference sequence). The CDR3 covers 13 residues. The DNA for the CDR3 is TGTGCCAGCAGTCTTACGGCTTCCTATGGCTACACCTTC. As protein: CASSLTASYGYTF.

Note on this clone: Other nucleotide sequences in the sample specify the same CDR3. The V and J genes are TRBV7-3 and TRBJ2-3; possibly TRBD2 for D (6 bases). Germline CDR1 is SGHTA and CDR2 is FQGTGA. CDR3 length: 15 residues. V dropped 0 bases and J dropped 0 bases, with 7 bases sitting between them. The CDR3 DNA sequence: TGTGCCAGCAGCTTAACAAGCGGGAGCACAGATACGCAGTATTTT. It yields the protein CASSLTSGSTDTQYF.

As DNA, the CDR3 is TGTGCCAGCAGTAAATTCGGACGGGCTAGCAATCAGCCCCAGCATTTT. The encoded protein is CASSKFGRASNQPQHF. This chain links TRBV28 with TRBJ1-5; D remains ambiguous. In germline, CDR1 is MDHEN, CDR2 SYDVKM. Deletions cut 5 bases from V and 0 bases from J, with 14 bases between. The CDR3 sequence is 16 residues long.

The J gene is TRBJ2-7, the V gene TRBV7-9; perhaps TRBD1 as D (6 bases). Per the germline V gene, CDR1 is SEHNR and CDR2 is FQNEAQ (reference sequence). V was trimmed by 3 bases and J by 2 bases, leaving 11 bases between them. This CDR3 has 14 residues. For the CDR3, the DNA is TGTGCCAGCAGCTTTACAGGGCTAACCTACGAGCAGTACTTC. Protein product: CASSFTGLTYEQYF.

This chain connects TRBV27 to TRBJ2-5; D is uncertain. V was trimmed by 2 bases and J by 5 bases, leaving 12 bases between them. The CDR3 loop spans 14 amino acids. Germline V gives CDR1 MNHEY, CDR2 SMNVEV (reference sequence). The DNA for the CDR3 is TGTGCCAGCAGTTTAGGCCCTCGCGTGGAGACCCAGTACTTC. Translation gives CASSLGPRVETQYF.

J is TRBJ2-2 and V is TRBV29-1; D remains unclear. This CDR3 comprises 13 residues. The germline CDR1 and CDR2 sequences are SQVTM and ANQGSEA. V dropped 6 bases and J dropped 0 bases, with 8 bases sitting between them. The DNA for the CDR3 is TGCAGCGTCCATGGCCCGAACACCGGGGAGCTGTTTTTT. It specifies CSVHGPNTGELFF.